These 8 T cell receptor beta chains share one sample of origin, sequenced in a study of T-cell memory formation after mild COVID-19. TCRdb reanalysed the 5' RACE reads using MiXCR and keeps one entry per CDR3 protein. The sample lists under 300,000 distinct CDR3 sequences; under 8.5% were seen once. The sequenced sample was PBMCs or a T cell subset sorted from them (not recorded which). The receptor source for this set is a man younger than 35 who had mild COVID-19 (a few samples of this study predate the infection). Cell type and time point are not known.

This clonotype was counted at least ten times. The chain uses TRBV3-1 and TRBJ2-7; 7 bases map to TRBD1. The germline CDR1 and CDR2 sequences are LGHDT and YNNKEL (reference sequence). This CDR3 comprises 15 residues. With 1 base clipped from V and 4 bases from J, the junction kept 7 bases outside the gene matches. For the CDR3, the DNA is TGTGCCAGCAGCCAAGTGCGACAGGGTGGTTACGAGCAGTACTTC. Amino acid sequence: CASSQVRQGGYEQYF.

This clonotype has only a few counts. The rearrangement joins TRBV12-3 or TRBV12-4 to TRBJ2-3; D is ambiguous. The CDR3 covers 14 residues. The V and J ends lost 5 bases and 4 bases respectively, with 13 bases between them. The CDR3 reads CASSPVSAADTQYF. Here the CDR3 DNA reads TGTGCCAGCAGTCCAGTATCAGCCGCAGATACGCAGTATTTT.

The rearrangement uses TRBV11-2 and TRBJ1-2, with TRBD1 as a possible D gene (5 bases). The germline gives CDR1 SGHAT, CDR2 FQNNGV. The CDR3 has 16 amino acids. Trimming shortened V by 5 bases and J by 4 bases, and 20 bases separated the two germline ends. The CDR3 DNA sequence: TGTGCCAGCAGCATCCTACCCGCGGGTGGGGGCTATGGCTACACCTTC. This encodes CASSILPAGGGYGYTF.

This CDR3 is CASSQTGLALNEQFF. CDR3 in DNA: TGCGCCAGCAGCCAAACGGGACTAGCATTGAATGAGCAGTTCTTC. The chain employs TRBV4-3 and TRBJ2-1; 9 bases line up with TRBD2. Trimming took 2 bases from V and 7 from J; bases not matched to a gene: 6. This CDR3 contains 15 residues. Germline lookup yields CDR1 LGHNA and CDR2 YSLEER.

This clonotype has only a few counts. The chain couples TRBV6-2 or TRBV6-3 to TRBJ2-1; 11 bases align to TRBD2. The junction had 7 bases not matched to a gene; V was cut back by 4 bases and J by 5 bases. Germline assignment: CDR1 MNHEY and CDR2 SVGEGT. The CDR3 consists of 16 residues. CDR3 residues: CASSLLAGGRNNEQFF. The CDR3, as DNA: TGTGCCAGCAGTTTATTAGCGGGGGGGCGAAACAATGAGCAGTTCTTC.

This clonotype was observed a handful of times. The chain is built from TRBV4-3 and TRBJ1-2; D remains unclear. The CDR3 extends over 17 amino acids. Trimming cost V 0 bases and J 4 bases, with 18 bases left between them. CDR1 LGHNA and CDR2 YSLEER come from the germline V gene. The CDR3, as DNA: TGCGCCAGCAGCCAAGACCGGCTGGGTCGATCACTCTATGGCTACACCTTC. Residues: CASSQDRLGRSLYGYTF.

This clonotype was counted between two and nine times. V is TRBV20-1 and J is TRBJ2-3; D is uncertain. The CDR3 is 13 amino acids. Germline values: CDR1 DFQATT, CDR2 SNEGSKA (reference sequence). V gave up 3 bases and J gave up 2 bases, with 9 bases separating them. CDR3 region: CSASDAPTDTQYF. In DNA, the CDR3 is TGCAGTGCTAGCGATGCCCCCACAGATACGCAGTATTTT.

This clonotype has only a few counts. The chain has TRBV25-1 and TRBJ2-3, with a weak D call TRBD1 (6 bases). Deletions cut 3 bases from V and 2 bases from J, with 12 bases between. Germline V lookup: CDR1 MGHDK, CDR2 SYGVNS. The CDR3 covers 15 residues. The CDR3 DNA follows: TGTGCCAGCAGTGAGACGGGACACCTCACAGATACGCAGTATTTT. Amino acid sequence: CASSETGHLTDTQYF.